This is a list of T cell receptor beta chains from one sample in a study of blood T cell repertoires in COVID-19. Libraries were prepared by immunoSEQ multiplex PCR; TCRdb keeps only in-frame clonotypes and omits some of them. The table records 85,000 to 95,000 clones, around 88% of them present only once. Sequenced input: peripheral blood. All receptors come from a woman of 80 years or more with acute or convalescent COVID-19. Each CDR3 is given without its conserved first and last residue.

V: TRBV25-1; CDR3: ASSEARGQGAEQY
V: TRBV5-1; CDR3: ASSRRQGTDTQY
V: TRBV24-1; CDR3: ATSDRTGRDEQY
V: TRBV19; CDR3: ASMAGGLAIDEQF
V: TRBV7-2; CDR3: ASAKGGVQETQY
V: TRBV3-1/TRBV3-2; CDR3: ASSQGVRGARTEAF
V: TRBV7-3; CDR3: ASSLVGATDTQY
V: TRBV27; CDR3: ASSPQRGGRSGANVLT
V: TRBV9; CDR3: ASSSKAGAPRYEQY
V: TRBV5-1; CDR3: ASSARQDYNSPLH
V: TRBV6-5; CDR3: ASSPSGGKNTEAF
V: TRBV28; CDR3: ASTPQGKQYGYT
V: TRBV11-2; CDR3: ASSLSTGFEQF
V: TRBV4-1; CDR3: ASSVGQGSYEQY
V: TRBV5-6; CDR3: ASSGLAGGQGTQY
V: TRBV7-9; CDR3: ASSAYPTPGILSDTQY
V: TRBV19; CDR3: ASSITAYSNQPQH
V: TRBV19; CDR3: ASNQIGSYNEQF
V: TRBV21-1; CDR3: ASSKGGQGRTEAF
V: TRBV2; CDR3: ASSAARDRDPLNEQF
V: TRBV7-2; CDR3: ASSLIVPQGTEAF
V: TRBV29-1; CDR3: SARQGDEKLF
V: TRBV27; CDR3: ASSPGGAGGELF
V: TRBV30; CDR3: AWSNGQPNTEAF
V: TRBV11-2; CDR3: ASSTLGQGTQY
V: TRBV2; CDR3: ASIGRLNTEAF
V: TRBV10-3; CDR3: AVGAGGLYEQY
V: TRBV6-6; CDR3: ASSRDRRAF
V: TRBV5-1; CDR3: ASSPGHTNEKLF
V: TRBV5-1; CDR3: ASSLGHNEQY
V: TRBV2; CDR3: ASSEFAAGRATDTQY
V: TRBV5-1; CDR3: ASSLDGDWKY
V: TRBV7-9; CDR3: ASSLAGWGDSMKTQY
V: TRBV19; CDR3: ATRGQRGGLSYNEQF
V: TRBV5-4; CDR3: ASSKDRLWNTEAF
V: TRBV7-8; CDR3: ASSPTGVNSPLH
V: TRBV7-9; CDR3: ASSPVDSEAF
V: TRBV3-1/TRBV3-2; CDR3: ASSHETGSGYT
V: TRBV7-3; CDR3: ASSHLGPRQGRDNEQF
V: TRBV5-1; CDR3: ASSLRAGATYEQY
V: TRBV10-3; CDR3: AIKDRERTEAF
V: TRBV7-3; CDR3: ASSPGGSRTSGSTQY
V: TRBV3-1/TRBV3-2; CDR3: ASSQVSGGLRTDTQY
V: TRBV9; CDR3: ASSVEAGGRSEAF
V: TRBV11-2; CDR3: ASSSGLGFGQETQY
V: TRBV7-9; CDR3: ASSYPRSPLNEKLF
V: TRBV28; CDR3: ASQMNTEAF
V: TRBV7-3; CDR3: ASSPRLVPYEQY
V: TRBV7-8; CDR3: ASSHSGGRSNEQY
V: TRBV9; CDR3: ASAGGPEYEQY
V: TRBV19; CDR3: ASKWGGNTGELF
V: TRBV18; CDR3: ASSPGNEQF
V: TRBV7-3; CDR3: ASSLGALTGRSGYT
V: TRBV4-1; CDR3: ASSQETWSSNTGELF
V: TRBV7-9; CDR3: ASSKGQSTNEKLF
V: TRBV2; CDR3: ASSANGGGGNTIY
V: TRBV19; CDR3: ASSRLAGTDEQY
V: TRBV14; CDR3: ASSIDRTYGYT
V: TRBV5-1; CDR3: ASSQGSSYNSPLH